The next 27 T cell receptor beta chains were all read from a single sample in a study of identical twins. From the 5' RACE reads, TCRdb called clonotypes with MiXCR, one entry per CDR3 protein. Of 700,000 to 950,000 distinct CDR3 sequences listed, approximately 13% are singletons. These records were also assigned to another study, of yellow fever vaccine responses in identical twins.

The sequencing sample was made of PBMCs. These receptors came from a woman between 18 and 30 years old in good health.

V and J are TRBV19 and TRBJ1-5, with TRBD1 identical over 9 bases. Germline V gene sequence: CDR1 LNHDA, CDR2 SQIVND (reference sequence). The CDR3 sequence is 15 residues long. The V segment lost 7 bases and the J segment 5 bases; nucleotides outside the gene matches: 9. The CDR3 is CASTFGTGSYQPQHF. The DNA of the CDR3 is TGTGCCAGTACCTTCGGGACAGGGAGTTATCAGCCCCAGCATTTT.

In its sample, this clonotype was seen many times. The chain links TRBV28 to TRBJ2-5; D remains unclear. Germline values: CDR1 MDHEN, CDR2 SYDVKM. This CDR3 spans 14 amino acids. Trimming removed 0 bases at V and 5 bases at J, with 10 bases between. Here the CDR3 DNA reads TGTGCCAGCAGTTTATGGCAGAACGAGGAGACCCAGTACTTC. It translates to CASSLWQNEETQYF.

This clonotype was recorded many times. The CDR3 sequence is CASSKTGPVYGYTF. In DNA, the CDR3 is TGTGCCAGCAGCAAGACAGGGCCCGTCTATGGCTACACCTTC. The chain uses TRBV12-3 or TRBV12-4 and TRBJ1-2; 7 bases are shared with TRBD1. Unmatched junction bases numbered 8, after V lost 6 bases and J lost 4 bases. The CDR3 extends over 14 amino acids.

This clonotype was counted a few times. V gene TRBV10-3 combines with J gene TRBJ2-6; 8 bases fit TRBD1. The CDR3 length is 17 residues. The V gene end was trimmed by 8 bases and the J gene end by 1 base; junction bases not matched to a gene: 10. Germline CDR1 reads ENHRY; CDR2 reads SYGVKD. CDR3 loop: CAIDRGPSKSGANVLTF. CDR3 sequence (DNA): TGTGCCATCGACAGGGGCCCCAGCAAATCTGGGGCCAACGTCCTGACTTTC.

The chain uses TRBV27 and TRBJ2-3; 7 nucleotides agree with TRBD2. CDR1 MNHEY and CDR2 SMNVEV come from the germline V gene (reference sequence). The V and J ends lost 10 bases and 6 bases, in that order; junction bases with no gene match: 7. The CDR3 spans 12 residues. CDR3 protein: CATKRGGDTQYF. The CDR3 DNA sequence: TGTGCCACCAAGAGGGGAGGGGATACGCAGTATTTT.

This clonotype was seen ten or more times. The chain uses TRBV5-5 and TRBJ2-3; no clear D. V lost 2 bases and J lost 0, with 13 bases in between. CDR1 and CDR2 (germline): SGHKS, YYEKEE (reference sequence). CDR3 size: 16 residues. This chain's CDR3 is CASSFSSPYSTDTQYF. CDR3 nucleotides: TGTGCCAGCAGCTTCTCATCACCTTATAGCACAGATACGCAGTATTTT.

The sample holds a few counts of this clonotype. The V call is TRBV11-1, the J call TRBJ2-1; D possibly corresponds to TRBD1 (5 bases). This CDR3 spans 15 amino acids. Trimming removed 8 bases from V and 3 bases from J, with 17 bases in between. Per the germline V gene, CDR1 is SGHAT and CDR2 is FQDESV (reference sequence). The CDR3, as DNA: TGTGCCAGCCACACCCAGACAGCTCACTACAATGAGCAGTTCTTC. Translated, it gives CASHTQTAHYNEQFF.

The J gene is TRBJ2-1, the V gene TRBV20-1, with 9 bases identical to TRBD2. The CDR3 runs to 16 residues. Germline-derived CDR1 and CDR2 are DFQATT and SNEGSKA (reference sequence). This CDR3 is CCARARGSGGSNEQFF. CDR3 in DNA: TGCTGCGCTAGAGCCCGGGGTAGCGGGGGCTCGAATGAGCAGTTCTTC.

The chain combines TRBV12-3 or TRBV12-4 with TRBJ2-1; 8 bases map to TRBD2. The J segment lost 7 bases and the V segment lost 3 bases, leaving 8 bases of the junction unmatched. The CDR3 has 15 amino acids. The CDR3 loop reads CASSFDGRANNEQFF. In nucleotides, the CDR3 is TGTGCCAGCAGTTTTGACGGGAGGGCCAATAATGAGCAGTTCTTC.

The genes are TRBV28 and TRBJ2-3; TRBD2 matches 8 bases. Unmatched junction bases numbered 5, after V lost 6 bases and J lost 3 bases. This CDR3 comprises 14 residues. Per germline, CDR1 MDHEN and CDR2 SYDVKM. CDR3 loop: CASRFGGVTDTQYF. Written as DNA, the CDR3 is TGTGCCAGCAGGTTCGGGGGGGTAACAGATACGCAGTATTTT.

The chain combines TRBV29-1 with TRBJ2-1, with 7 bases that match TRBD2. Germline assignment: CDR1 SQVTM and CDR2 ANQGSEA. The CDR3 totals 13 residues. Trimming removed 4 bases from V and 9 bases from J; junction bases left unmatched: 9. The CDR3 sequence is CSVGTSMFGEQFF. CDR3 DNA: TGCAGCGTTGGGACTAGTATGTTCGGTGAGCAGTTCTTC.

This clonotype came up many times. V is TRBV10-1 and J is TRBJ2-1; D might be TRBD2 (5 bases). The ends were cut back, 8 bases at V and 4 bases at J, with 12 bases in the middle. Per the germline V gene, CDR1 is WNHNN and CDR2 is SYGVQD (reference sequence). The CDR3 totals 13 residues. CDR3 in amino acids: CASRDGNYNEQFF. In DNA, the CDR3 is TGCGCCAGCCGGGATGGAAATTACAATGAGCAGTTCTTC.

This clonotype occurred a few times. This chain links TRBV5-5 with TRBJ1-5; TRBD1 aligns across 7 bases. The trim removed 0 bases at V and 7 bases at J, leaving 10 bases unmatched. Germline assignment: CDR1 SGHKS and CDR2 YYEKEE (reference sequence). This CDR3 contains 16 residues. CDR3 nucleotide sequence: TGTGCCAGCAGCTTGGCTAATACAGGGGTTGGGCAGCCCCAGCATTTT. It yields the protein CASSLANTGVGQPQHF.

The table lists this clonotype with a few counts. This chain links TRBV20-1 with TRBJ2-7; D possibly corresponds to TRBD1 (5 bases). The V gene's germline CDR1 is DFQATT and CDR2 SNEGSKA (reference sequence). Trimming removed 3 bases from V and 1 base from J, with 19 bases in between. The CDR3 spans 16 residues. The CDR3: CSARALGQEQSYEQYF. DNA for the CDR3: TGCAGTGCTAGGGCTCTGGGGCAGGAGCAGTCCTACGAGCAGTACTTC.

This clonotype was picked up many times. The rearrangement links TRBV12-3 or TRBV12-4 to TRBJ2-1; 12 bases agree with TRBD2. This CDR3 is 16 amino acids long. Unmatched junction bases numbered 7, after V lost 6 bases and J lost 4 bases. CDR3 protein: CASRTRLAGAYNEQFF. CDR3 nucleotides: TGTGCCAGCAGGACCAGACTAGCGGGAGCTTACAATGAGCAGTTCTTC.

This clonotype was recorded at least ten times. The V gene is TRBV18, the J gene TRBJ2-3; D is unresolved. The CDR3 sequence is 14 residues long. The V end was cut by 3 bases, the J end by 1 base, with 8 bases between. The germline CDR1 and CDR2 sequences are KGHSH and LQKENI. The CDR3 region is CASSPPRGTDTQYF. Here the CDR3 DNA reads TGTGCCAGCTCACCCCCTAGGGGCACAGATACGCAGTATTTT.

This clonotype was counted a few times. V is TRBV12-3 or TRBV12-4 and J is TRBJ2-2; D gene ambiguous. The ends were cut back, 5 bases at V and 2 bases at J, with 9 bases in the middle. This CDR3 contains 14 residues. CDR3 DNA sequence: TGTGCCAGCAGTCCCACTTCTAACACCGGGGAGCTGTTTTTT. It specifies CASSPTSNTGELFF.

This clonotype was counted a few times. The gene calls are TRBV28 and TRBJ2-3, with TRBD1 matching 11 bases. Germline CDR1 MDHEN, CDR2 SYDVKM. Germline trimming cut 6 bases from V and 3 bases from J; bases unmatched to any gene: 8. The CDR3 runs to 16 residues. In DNA, the CDR3 is TGTGCCAGCAGCCTTATATGGGACAGGGGGACAGATACGCAGTATTTT. This sequence encodes CASSLIWDRGTDTQYF.

This clonotype occurred a few times. The rearrangement links TRBV9 to TRBJ2-5; D is undetermined. In germline, CDR1 is SGDLS, CDR2 YYNGEE. This CDR3 is 14 amino acids long. The germline V and J ends were trimmed by 5 bases and 0 bases, with 11 bases remaining between them. CDR3 in DNA: TGTGCCAGCAGTGTGGCGGCTAACCAAGAGACCCAGTACTTC. Protein product: CASSVAANQETQYF.

This clonotype was counted a few times. This chain connects TRBV10-3 to TRBJ1-6; TRBD1 matches 11 bases. CDR3 length equals 14 residues. With V trimmed by 9 bases and J by 9 bases, 7 bases remained unmatched. Per germline, CDR1 ENHRY and CDR2 SYGVKD. The CDR3 loop is CAISGQGASSPLHF. The CDR3 DNA follows: TGTGCCATTTCAGGACAGGGGGCGAGTTCACCCCTCCACTTT.

The chain carries TRBV2 and TRBJ2-3; 7 bases are shared with TRBD1. Germline lookup yields CDR1 SNHLY and CDR2 FYNNEI. The CDR3 loop spans 14 amino acids. V dropped 6 bases and J dropped 2; count of bases not matched to a gene: 5. The CDR3 protein is CASRRDRNTDTQYF. The CDR3 DNA reads TGTGCCAGCAGACGGGACAGAAACACAGATACGCAGTATTTT.

In its sample, this clonotype was seen a few times. The junction and the germline gene differ at one end; a read error may be behind it. The chain links TRBV28 to TRBJ2-1, with TRBD2 matching over 8 bases. The germline V gene encodes CDR1 MDHEN and CDR2 SYDVKM. This CDR3 contains 15 residues. DNA of the CDR3: TGTGCCAGCAGTTTAAGGCGCGGGGGGACCGATGAGCAGTTCTTT. This sequence encodes CASSLRRGGTDEQFF.

The sample holds a few counts of this clonotype. Mismatch with germline at one junction end may stem from a read error. J is TRBJ2-5 and V is TRBV5-1; D not certain. Germline V gives CDR1 SGHRS, CDR2 YFSETQ. The CDR3 extends over 14 amino acids. The CDR3 region has the DNA TGTGCCAGCAGCTTAGACGGATCTCAAGAGACCCAGTACTTC. It yields the protein CASSLDGSQETQYF.

This clonotype was observed a few times. The chain employs TRBV6-4 and TRBJ2-2; no clear D. Germline V gene sequence: CDR1 MRHNA, CDR2 SNTAGT. Trimming removed 6 bases from V and 7 bases from J, with 12 bases in between. The CDR3 spans 13 residues. In DNA form, the CDR3 reads TGTGCCAGCAGCGCCTCAGGCATCGGGGAGCTGTTTTTT. As protein: CASSASGIGELFF.

This sequence joins TRBV7-3 and TRBJ2-2, with TRBD2 matching 8 bases. This CDR3 contains 14 residues. V lost 6 bases and J lost 4; bases outside the gene matches: 4. The germline V gene has CDR1 SGHTA and CDR2 FQGTGA. The CDR3 loop is CASSSGMGTGELFF. The CDR3 DNA sequence: TGTGCCAGCAGTAGCGGGATGGGCACCGGGGAGCTGTTTTTT.

This clonotype appeared a few times. The chain recombines TRBV2 with TRBJ2-1, with TRBD2 identical over 8 bases. The germline V gene encodes CDR1 SNHLY and CDR2 FYNNEI. This CDR3 is 17 amino acids long. Trimming at V came to 0 bases and at J to 0 bases, leaving 4 bases not matched to a gene. The DNA for the CDR3 is TGTGCCAGCAGTGAAGCGGTAGCGGGATACTCCTACAATGAGCAGTTCTTC. Translated: CASSEAVAGYSYNEQFF.

J is TRBJ2-2 and V is TRBV12-3 or TRBV12-4; 9 bases fit TRBD2. The CDR3 totals 16 residues. Losses at the gene ends were 6 bases for V and 3 bases for J; bases not matched to a gene: 8. The CDR3 DNA is TGTGCCAGCAGGGATTTACTAGCGGGTTACACCGGGGAGCTGTTTTTT. It yields the protein CASRDLLAGYTGELFF.